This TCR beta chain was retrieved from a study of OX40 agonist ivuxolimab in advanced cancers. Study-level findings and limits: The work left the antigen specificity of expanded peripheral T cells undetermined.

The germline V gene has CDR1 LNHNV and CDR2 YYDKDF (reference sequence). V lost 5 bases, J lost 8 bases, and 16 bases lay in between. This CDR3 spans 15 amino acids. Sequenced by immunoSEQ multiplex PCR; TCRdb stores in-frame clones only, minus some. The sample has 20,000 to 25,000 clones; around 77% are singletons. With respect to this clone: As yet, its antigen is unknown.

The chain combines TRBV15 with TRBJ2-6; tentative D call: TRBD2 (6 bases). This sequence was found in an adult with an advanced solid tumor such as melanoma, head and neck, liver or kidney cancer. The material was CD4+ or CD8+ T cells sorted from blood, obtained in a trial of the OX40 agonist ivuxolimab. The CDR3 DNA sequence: TGTGCCACCAGCCGCCGAGGAGGGGCCCCCAACGTCCTGACTTTC. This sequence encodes CATSRRGGAPNVLTF.